This T cell receptor (beta chain) was documented in a study of cytomegalovirus exposure and HLA in healthy donors. The CDR3 is made up of 15 amino acids. V was trimmed by 3 bases and J by 2 bases, leaving 13 bases between them. From germline, CDR1 is MNHEY and CDR2 SMNVEV (reference sequence). The PCR had 60 Vbeta and 13 Jbeta primers. Using immunoSEQ multiplex PCR, the repertoire was profiled, and TCRdb retains in-frame clones only, with some absent. Of about 97,000 clones listed, approximately 73% are singletons. A note on this clone: Its antigen is undetermined.

General study points: CMV serostatus stood as the only immune exposure information on hand.

Material: PBMCs. The receptor comes from a man aged 40-50 years in good health and CMV-seronegative. The chain combines TRBV27 with TRBJ2-5; a weak D match, TRBD1 (5 bases). CDR3 sequence (DNA): TGTGCCAGCAGTTTGCAGGGAACCACTCAAGAGACCCAGTACTTC. Its translation: CASSLQGTTQETQYF.